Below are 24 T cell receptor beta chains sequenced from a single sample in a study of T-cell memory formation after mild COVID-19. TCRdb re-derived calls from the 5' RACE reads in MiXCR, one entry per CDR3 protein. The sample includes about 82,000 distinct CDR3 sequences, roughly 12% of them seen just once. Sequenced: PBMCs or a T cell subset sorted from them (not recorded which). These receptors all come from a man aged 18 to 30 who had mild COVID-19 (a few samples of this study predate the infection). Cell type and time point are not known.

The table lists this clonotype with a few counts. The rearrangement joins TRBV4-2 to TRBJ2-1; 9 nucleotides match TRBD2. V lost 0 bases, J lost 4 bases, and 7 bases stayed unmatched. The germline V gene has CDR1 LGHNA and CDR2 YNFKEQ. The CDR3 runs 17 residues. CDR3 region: CASSQDSAGGYYNEQFF. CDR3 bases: TGTGCCAGCAGCCAAGATTCTGCGGGGGGGTATTACAATGAGCAGTTCTTC.

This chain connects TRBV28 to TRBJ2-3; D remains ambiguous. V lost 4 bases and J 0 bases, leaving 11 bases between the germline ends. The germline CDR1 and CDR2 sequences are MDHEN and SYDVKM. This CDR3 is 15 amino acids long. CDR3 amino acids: CASSSIVISTDTQYF. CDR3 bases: TGTGCCAGCAGTTCGATTGTTATTAGCACAGATACGCAGTATTTT. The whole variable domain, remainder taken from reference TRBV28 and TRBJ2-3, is DVKVTQSSRYLVKRTGEKVFLECVQDMDHENMFWYRQDPGLGLRLIYFSYDVKMKEKGDIPEGYSVSREKKERFSLILESASTNQTSMYLCASSSIVISTDTQYFGPGTRLTVL.

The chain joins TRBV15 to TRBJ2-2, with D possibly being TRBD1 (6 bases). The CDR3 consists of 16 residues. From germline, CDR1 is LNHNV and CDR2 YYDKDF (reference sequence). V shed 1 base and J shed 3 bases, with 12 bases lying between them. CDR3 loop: CATSRAGGRYTGELFF. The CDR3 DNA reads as TGTGCCACCAGCAGAGCTGGGGGCAGGTACACCGGGGAGCTGTTTTTT.

CDR3 protein: CASSQGEAVRYEQYV. DNA of the CDR3: TGTGCCAGCAGCCAAGGGGAAGCGGTACGTTACGAGCAGTACGTC. J is TRBJ2-7 and V is TRBV14, with a weak D call TRBD2 (5 bases). Germline-derived CDR1 and CDR2 are SGHDN and FVKESK. The CDR3 has 15 residues. V was pared by 1 base and J by 4 bases, with 14 bases between.

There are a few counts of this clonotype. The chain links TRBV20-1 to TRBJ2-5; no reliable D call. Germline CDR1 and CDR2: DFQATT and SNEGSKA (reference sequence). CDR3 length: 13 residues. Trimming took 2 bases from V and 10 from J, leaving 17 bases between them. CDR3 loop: CSARLDLSPGQYF. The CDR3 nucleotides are TGCAGTGCTAGACTAGATTTATCACCCGGCCAGTACTTC.

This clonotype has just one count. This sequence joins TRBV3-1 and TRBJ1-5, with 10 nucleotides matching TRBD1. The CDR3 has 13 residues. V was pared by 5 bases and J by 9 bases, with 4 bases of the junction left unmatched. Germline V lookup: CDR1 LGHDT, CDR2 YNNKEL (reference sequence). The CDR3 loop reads CASSGTGARPQHF. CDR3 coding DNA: TGTGCCAGCAGCGGGACAGGGGCAAGGCCCCAGCATTTT.

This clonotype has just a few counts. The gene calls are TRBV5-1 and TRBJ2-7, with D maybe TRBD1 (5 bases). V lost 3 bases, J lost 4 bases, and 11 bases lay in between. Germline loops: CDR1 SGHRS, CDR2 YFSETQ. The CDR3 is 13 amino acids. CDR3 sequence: CASSSLPGYEQYV. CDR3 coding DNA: TGCGCCAGCAGCTCCCTCCCAGGGTACGAGCAGTACGTC.

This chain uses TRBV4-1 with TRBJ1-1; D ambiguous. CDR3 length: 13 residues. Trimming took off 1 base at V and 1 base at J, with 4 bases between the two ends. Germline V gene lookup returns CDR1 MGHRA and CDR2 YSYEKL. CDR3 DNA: TGCGCCAGCAGCCAAGTTGGGAACACTGAAGCTTTCTTT. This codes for CASSQVGNTEAFF.

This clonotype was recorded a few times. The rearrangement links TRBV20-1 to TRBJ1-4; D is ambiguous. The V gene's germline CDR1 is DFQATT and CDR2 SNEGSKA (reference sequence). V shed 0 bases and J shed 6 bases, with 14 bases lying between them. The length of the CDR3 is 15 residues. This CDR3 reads CSARDLATIDEKLFF. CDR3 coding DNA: TGCAGTGCTAGAGATCTCGCGACGATCGATGAAAAACTGTTTTTT.

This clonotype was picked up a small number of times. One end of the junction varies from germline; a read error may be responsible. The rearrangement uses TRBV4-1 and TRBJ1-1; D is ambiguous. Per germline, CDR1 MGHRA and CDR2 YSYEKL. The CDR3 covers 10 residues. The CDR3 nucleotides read TGCGCCAGCAGCCAAGATTCTAAGGTCTTT. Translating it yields CASSQDSKVF.

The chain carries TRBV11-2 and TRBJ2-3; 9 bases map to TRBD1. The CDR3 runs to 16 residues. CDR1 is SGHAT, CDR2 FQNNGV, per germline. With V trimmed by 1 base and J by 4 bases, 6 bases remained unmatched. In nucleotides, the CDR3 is TGTGCCAGCAGCTTAGTTATTACAGGGGGCGCAGATACGCAGTATTTT. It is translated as CASSLVITGGADTQYF.

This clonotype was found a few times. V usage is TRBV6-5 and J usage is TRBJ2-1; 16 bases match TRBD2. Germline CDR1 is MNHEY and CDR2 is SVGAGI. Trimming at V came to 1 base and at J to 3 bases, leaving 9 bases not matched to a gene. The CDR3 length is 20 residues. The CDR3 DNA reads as TGTGCCAGCAGTTACTACCCGGGACTAGCGGGGGGGGATAGCTACAATGAGCAGTTCTTC. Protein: CASSYYPGLAGGDSYNEQFF.

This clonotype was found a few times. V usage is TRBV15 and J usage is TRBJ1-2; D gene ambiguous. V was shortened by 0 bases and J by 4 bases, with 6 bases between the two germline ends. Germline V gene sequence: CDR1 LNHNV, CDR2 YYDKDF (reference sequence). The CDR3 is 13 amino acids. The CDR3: CATSRELLYGYTF. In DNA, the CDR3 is TGTGCCACCAGCAGAGAGCTCCTCTATGGCTACACCTTC.

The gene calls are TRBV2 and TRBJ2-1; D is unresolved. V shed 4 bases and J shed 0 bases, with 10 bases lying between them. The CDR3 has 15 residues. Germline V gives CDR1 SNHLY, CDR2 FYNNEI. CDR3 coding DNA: TGTGCCAGCAGTGTAAGAGGCAGCTCCTACAATGAGCAGTTCTTC. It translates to CASSVRGSSYNEQFF. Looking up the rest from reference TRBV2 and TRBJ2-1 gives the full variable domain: EPEVTQTPSHQVTQMGQEVILRCVPISNHLYFYWYRQILGQKVEFLVSFYNNEISEKSEIFDDQFSVERPDGSNFTLKIRSTKLEDSAMYFCASSVRGSSYNEQFFGPGTRLTVL.

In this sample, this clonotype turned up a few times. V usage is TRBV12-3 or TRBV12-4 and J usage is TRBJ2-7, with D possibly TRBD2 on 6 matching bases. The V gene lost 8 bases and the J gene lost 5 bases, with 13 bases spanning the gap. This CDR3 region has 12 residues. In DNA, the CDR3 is TGTGCCAGCGGCTCTGGAGGGAACGAGCAGTACTTC. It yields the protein CASGSGGNEQYF.

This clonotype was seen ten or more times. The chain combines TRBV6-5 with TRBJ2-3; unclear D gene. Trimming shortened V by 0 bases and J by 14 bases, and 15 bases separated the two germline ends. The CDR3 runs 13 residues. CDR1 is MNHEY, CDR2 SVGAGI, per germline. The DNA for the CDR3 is TGTGCCAGCAGTTACTCTTCGGCTGCCCCTGGGTATTTT. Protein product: CASSYSSAAPGYF.

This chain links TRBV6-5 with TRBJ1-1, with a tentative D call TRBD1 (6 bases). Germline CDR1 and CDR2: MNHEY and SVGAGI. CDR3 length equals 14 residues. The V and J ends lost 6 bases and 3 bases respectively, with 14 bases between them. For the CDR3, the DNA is TGTGCCAGCAGCCGGGGTGGGGGGCACACTGAAGCTTTCTTT. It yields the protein CASSRGGGHTEAFF.

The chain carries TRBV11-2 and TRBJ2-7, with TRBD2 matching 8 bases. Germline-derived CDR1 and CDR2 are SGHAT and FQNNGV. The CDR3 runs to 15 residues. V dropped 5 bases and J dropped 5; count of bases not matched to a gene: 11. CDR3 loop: CASSLRAGGRDEQYF. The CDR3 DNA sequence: TGTGCCAGCAGCCTTCGGGCGGGGGGCAGGGACGAGCAGTACTTC.

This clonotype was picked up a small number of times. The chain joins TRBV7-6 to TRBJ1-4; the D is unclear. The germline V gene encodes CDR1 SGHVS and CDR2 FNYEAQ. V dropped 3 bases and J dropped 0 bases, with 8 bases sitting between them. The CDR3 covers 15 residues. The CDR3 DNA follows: TGTGCCAGCAGCTTCGACGGAACAACTAATGAAAAACTGTTTTTT. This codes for CASSFDGTTNEKLFF.

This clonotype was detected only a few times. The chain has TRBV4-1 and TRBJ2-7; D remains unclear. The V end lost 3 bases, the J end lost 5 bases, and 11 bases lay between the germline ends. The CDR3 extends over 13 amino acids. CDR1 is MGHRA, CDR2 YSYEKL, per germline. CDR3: CASSQVGLDEQYF. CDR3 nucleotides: TGCGCCAGCAGCCAGGTGGGTCTGGACGAGCAGTACTTC.

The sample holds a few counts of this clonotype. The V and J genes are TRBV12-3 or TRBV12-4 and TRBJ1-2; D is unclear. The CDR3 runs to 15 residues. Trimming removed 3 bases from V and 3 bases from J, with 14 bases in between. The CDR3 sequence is CASSFSAAWDYGYTF. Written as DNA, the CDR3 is TGTGCCAGCAGTTTCTCTGCGGCCTGGGACTATGGCTACACCTTC.

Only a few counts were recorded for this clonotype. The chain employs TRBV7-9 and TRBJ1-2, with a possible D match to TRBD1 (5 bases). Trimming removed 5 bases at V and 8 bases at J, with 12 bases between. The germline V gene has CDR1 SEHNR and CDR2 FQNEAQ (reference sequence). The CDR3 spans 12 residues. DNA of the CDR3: TGTGCCAGCAGCCCCCGGGGGAACGGCTACACCTTC. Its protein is CASSPRGNGYTF.

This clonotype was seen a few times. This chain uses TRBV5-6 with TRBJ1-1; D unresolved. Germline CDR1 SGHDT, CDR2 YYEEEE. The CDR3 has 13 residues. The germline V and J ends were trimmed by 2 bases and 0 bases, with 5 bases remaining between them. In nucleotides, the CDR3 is TGTGCCAGCAGCTTCGGTCTGAACACTGAAGCTTTCTTT. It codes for CASSFGLNTEAFF.

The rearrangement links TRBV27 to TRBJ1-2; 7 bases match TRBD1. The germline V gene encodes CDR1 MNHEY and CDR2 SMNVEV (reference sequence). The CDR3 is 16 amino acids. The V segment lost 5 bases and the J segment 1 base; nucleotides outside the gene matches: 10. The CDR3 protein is CASSKLPGQSNYGYTF. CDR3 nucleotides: TGTGCCAGCAGTAAACTCCCGGGACAGAGTAACTATGGCTACACCTTC.